The T cell receptor beta chain described here comes from a study of blood T cell repertoires in COVID-19. The overall study: The United States, Italy and Spain supplied acute and convalescent COVID-19 samples. The cDNA or gDNA used as material had been derived from T cells, B-cell-depleted T cells, or PBMCs.

As handled by the study authors: Amplification of reference gene primers provided the estimated nucleated cell counts. Sequencing used immunoSEQ multiplex PCR; TCRdb keeps in-frame clones, though not all of them. V and J calls and clone size are as listed in that table; D and trimming were resolved from the DNA. The sample has some 350,000 clones; more than 75% are singletons. The CDR3 runs 13 residues. V dropped 6 bases and J dropped 4 bases, with 9 bases sitting between them. Germline-derived CDR1 and CDR2 are SNHLY and FYNNEI. The V call is TRBV2, the J call TRBJ2-2; D might be TRBD2 (6 bases). What was sequenced was peripheral blood. The receptor comes from a human donor in a cohort sampled during active COVID-19. This chain's CDR3 is CASREGGTGELFF. Here the CDR3 DNA reads TGTGCCAGCAGGGAGGGAGGCACCGGGGAGCTGTTTTTT.